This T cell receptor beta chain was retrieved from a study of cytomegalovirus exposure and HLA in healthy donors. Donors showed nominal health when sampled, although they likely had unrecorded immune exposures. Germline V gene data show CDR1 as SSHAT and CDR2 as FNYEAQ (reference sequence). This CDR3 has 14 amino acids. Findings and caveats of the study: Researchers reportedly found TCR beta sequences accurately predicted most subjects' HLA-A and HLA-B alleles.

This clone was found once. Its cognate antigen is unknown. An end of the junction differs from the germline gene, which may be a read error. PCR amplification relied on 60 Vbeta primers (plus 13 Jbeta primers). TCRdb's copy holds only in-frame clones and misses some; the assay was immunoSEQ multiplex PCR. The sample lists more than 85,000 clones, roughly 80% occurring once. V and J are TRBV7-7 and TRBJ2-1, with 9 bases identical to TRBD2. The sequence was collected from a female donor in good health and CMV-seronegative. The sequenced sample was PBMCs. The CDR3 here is CASSSGTSINEQFF. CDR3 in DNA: TGTGCTAGCAGCTCCGGGACTAGCATCAATGAGCAGTTCTTC. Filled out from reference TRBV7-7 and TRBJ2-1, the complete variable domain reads GAGVSQSPRYKVTKRGQDVTLRCDPISSHATLYWYQQALGQGPEFLTYFNYEAQPDKSGLPSDRFSAERPEGSISTLTIQRTEQRDSAMYRCASSSGTSINEQFFGPGTRLTVL.